This T cell receptor beta chain was recorded in a study of T cells in Graves' hyperthyroidism and ophthalmopathy. Germline V gene data show CDR1 as SQVTM and CDR2 as ANQGSEA. V lost 2 bases, J lost 10 bases, and 11 bases lay in between. The CDR3 consists of 11 residues. What was amplified from RNA transcripts were TCR beta CDR3 regions. The TCR CDR3 was amplified in a first-round RT-PCR using the HTBI primer set. TCRdb itself ran the multiplex PCR reads through MiXCR, one entry per CDR3 protein. The sample holds just under 750,000 distinct CDR3 sequences, around 40% seen once. The chain has TRBV29-1 and TRBJ1-1; D is undetermined. The sequence was collected from a woman aged 40 to 55 with Graves' hyperthyroidism. Sequencing was carried out using blood. The CDR3 nucleotides read TGCAGCGTTGAAAGGCCCAGGCGAGCTTTCTTT. Amino acid sequence: CSVERPRRAFF.